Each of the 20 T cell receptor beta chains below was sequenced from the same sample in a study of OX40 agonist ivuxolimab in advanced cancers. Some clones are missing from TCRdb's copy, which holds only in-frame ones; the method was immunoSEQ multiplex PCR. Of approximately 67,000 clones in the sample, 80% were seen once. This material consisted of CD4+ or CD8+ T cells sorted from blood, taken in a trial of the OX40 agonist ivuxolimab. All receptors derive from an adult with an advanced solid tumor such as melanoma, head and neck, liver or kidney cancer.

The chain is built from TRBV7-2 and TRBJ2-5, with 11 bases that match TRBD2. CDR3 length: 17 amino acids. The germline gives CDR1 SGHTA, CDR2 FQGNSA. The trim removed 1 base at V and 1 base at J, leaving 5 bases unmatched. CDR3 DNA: TGTGCCAGCAGCTTAGGAAGACTAGCGGGGACCCAAGAGACCCAGTACTTC. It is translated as CASSLGRLAGTQETQYF.

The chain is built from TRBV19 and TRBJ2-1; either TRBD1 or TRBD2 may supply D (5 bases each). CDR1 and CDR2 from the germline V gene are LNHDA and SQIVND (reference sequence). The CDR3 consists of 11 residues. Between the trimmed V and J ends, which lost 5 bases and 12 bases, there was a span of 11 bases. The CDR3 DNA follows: TGTGCCAGTAGTTCCATGGGACCGCAGTTCTTC. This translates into CASSSMGPQFF.

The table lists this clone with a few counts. CDR3 amino acids: CASSGGQGIIETQYF. The CDR3 DNA sequence: TGTGCCAGCAGTGGGGGACAGGGAATTATAGAGACCCAGTACTTC. V usage is TRBV28 and J usage is TRBJ2-5, with 9 bases matching TRBD1. The trim removed 5 bases at V and 4 bases at J, leaving 8 bases unmatched. CDR3 length: 15 amino acids. Germline CDR1 is MDHEN and CDR2 is SYDVKM.

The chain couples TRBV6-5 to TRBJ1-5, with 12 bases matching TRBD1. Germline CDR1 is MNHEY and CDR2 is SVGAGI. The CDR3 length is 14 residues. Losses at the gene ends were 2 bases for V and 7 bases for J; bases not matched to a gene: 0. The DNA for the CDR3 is TGTGCCAGCAGTTACGGGACAGGGGGCCAGCCCCAGCATTTT. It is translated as CASSYGTGGQPQHF.

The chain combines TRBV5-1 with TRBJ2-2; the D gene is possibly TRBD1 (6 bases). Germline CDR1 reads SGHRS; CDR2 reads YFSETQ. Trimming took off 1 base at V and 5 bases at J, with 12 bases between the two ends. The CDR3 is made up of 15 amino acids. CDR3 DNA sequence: TGCGCCAGCAGCTTGAATGCAGGGGCGACCGGGGAGCTGTTTTTT. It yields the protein CASSLNAGATGELFF.

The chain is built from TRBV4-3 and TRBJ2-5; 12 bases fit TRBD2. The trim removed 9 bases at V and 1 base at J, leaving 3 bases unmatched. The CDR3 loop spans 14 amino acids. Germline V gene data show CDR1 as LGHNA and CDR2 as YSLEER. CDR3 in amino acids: CARRLAGVQETQYF. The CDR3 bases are TGCGCCAGGCGACTAGCGGGAGTCCAAGAGACCCAGTACTTC.

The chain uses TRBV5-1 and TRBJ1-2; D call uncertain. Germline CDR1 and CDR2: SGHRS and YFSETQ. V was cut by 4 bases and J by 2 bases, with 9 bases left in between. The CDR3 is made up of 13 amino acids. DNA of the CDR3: TGCGCCAGCAGCGAGGACGGGAACTATGGCTACACCTTC. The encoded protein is CASSEDGNYGYTF.

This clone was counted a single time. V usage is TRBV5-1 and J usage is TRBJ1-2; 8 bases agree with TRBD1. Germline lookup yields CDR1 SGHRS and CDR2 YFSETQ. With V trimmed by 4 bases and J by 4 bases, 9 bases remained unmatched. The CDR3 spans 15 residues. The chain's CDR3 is CASSVGQGGGYGYTF. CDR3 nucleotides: TGCGCCAGCAGCGTCGGACAGGGCGGGGGCTATGGCTACACCTTC. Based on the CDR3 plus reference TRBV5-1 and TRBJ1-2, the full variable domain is KAGVTQTPRYLIKTRGQQVTLSCSPISGHRSVSWYQQTPGQGLQFLFEYFSETQRNKGNFPGRFSGRQFSNSRSEMNVSTLELGDSALYLCASSVGQGGGYGYTFGSGTRLTVV.

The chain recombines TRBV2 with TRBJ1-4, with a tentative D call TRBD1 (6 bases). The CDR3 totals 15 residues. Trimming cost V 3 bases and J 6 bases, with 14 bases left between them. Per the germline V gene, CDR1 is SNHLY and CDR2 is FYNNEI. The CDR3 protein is CASSDVGGRYEKLFF. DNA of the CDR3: TGTGCCAGCAGTGATGTGGGGGGGCGGTATGAAAAACTGTTTTTT.

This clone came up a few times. The CDR3: CASSEWRGLESPLHF. The DNA for the CDR3 is TGTGCCAGCAGTGAATGGAGAGGGCTGGAGTCACCCCTCCACTTT. The chain combines TRBV6-1 with TRBJ1-6; D remains unclear. The V gene's germline CDR1 is MNHNS and CDR2 SASEGT. Trimming stripped 2 bases from V and 10 bases from J, with 15 bases between. The CDR3 length is 15 residues.

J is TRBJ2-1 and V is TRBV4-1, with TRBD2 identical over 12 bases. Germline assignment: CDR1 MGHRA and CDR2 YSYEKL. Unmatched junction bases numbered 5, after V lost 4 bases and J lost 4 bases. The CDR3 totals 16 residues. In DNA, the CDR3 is TGCGCCAGCAGCCCTCGGACTAGCGGGGCATACAATGAGCAGTTCTTC. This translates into CASSPRTSGAYNEQFF.

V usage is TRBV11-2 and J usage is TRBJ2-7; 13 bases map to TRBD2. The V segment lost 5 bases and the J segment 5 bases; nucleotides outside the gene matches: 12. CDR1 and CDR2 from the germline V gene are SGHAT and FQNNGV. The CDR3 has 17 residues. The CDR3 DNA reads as TGTGCCAGCAGCCAAATCTTACTAGCGGGAGGGCCACACGAGCAGTACTTC. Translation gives CASSQILLAGGPHEQYF.

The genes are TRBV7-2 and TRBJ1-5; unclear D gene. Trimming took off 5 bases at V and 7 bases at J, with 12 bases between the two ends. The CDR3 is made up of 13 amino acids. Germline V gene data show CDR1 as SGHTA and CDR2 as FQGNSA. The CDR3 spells CASSPNLEQPQHF. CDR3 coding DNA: TGTGCCAGCAGCCCTAATCTAGAGCAGCCCCAGCATTTT.

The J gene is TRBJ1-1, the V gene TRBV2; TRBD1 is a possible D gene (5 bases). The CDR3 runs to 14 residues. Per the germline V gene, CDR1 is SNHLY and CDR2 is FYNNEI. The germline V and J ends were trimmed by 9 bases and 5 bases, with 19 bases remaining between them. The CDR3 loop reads CARRVTGRDTEAFF. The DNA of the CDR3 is TGTGCCAGACGAGTGACGGGCAGGGATACTGAAGCTTTCTTT.

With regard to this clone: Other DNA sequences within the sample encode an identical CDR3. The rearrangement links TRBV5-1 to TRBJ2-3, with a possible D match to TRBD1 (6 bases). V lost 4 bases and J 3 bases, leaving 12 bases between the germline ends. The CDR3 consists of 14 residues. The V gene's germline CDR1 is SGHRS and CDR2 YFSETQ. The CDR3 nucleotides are TGCGCCAGCAGCCTAGGGGGAGTGACAGATACGCAGTATTTT. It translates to CASSLGGVTDTQYF.

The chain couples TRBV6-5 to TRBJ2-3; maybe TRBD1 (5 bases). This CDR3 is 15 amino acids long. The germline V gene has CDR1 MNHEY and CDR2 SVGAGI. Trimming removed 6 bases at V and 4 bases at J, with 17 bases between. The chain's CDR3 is CASRPLGVGADTQYF. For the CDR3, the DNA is TGTGCCAGCAGACCCTTAGGGGTGGGTGCAGATACGCAGTATTTT.

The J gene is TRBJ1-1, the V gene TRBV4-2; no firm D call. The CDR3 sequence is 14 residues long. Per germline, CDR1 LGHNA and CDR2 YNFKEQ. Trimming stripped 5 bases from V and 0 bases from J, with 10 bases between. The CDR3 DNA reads TGTGCCAGCAGCGAGGTACGGGTGAACACTGAAGCTTTCTTT. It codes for CASSEVRVNTEAFF.

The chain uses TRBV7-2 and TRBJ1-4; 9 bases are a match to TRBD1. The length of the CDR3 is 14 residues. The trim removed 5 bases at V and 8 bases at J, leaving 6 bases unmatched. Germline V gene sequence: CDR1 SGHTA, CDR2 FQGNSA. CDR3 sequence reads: CASSPMGQGEKLFF. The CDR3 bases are TGTGCCAGCAGCCCGATGGGACAGGGAGAAAAACTGTTTTTT.

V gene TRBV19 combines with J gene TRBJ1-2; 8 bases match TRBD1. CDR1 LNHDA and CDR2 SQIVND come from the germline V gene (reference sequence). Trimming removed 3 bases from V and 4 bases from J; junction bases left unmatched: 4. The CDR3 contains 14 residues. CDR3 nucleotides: TGTGCCAGTAGTATGGGACAGGCGGGCTATGGCTACACCTTC. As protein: CASSMGQAGYGYTF.

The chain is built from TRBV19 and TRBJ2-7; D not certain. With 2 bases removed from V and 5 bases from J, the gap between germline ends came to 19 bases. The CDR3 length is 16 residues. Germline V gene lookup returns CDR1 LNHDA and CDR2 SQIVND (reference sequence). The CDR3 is CASSILETSRAHEQYF. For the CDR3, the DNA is TGTGCCAGTAGTATATTGGAGACCTCTCGGGCGCACGAGCAGTACTTC.